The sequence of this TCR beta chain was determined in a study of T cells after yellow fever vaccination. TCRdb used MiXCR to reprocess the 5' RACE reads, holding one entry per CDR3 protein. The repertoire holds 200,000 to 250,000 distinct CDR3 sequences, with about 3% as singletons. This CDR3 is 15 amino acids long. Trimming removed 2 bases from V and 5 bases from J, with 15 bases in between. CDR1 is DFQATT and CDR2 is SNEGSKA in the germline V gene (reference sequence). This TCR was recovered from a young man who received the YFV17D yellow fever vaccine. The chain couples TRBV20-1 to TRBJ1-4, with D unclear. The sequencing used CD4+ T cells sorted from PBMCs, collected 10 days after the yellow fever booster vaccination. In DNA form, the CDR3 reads TGCAGTGCTAGATACTTCGGAGGGTCCAATGAAAAACTGTTTTTT. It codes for CSARYFGGSNEKLFF.